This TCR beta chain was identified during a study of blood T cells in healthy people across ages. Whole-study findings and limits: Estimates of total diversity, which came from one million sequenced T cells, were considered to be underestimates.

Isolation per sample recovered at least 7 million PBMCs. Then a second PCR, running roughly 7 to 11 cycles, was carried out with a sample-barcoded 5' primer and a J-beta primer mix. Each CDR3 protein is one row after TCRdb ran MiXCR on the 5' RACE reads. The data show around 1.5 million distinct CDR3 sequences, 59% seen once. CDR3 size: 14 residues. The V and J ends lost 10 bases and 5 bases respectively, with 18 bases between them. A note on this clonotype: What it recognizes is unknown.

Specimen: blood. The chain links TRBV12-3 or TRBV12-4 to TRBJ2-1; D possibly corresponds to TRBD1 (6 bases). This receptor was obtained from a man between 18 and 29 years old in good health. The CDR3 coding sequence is TGTGCCACTATGACAGGCGAGGTGAACAATGAGCAGTTCTTC. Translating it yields CATMTGEVNNEQFF.